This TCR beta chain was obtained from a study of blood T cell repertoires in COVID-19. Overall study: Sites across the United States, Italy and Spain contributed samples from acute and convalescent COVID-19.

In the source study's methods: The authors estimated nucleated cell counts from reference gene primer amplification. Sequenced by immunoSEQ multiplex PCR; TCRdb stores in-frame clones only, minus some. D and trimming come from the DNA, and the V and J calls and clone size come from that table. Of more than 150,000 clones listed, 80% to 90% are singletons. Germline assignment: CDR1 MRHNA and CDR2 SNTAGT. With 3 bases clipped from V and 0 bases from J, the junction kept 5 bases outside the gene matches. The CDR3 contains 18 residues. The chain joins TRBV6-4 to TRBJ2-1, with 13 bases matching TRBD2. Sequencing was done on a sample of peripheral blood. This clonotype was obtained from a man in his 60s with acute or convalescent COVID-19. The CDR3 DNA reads TGTGCCAGCAGTGAACTAGCGGGGGGGCATAGCTCCTACAATGAGCAGTTCTTC. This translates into CASSELAGGHSSYNEQFF.